This T cell receptor (beta chain) was found in a study of blood T cell repertoires in COVID-19. Study-level information: Samples of COVID-19 (acute and convalescent) were obtained from the United States, Italy and Spain.

Enrolled through a virtual design, the participants were between 18 and 89 years of age and came from 24 US areas. The table came from immunoSEQ multiplex PCR; TCRdb's copy has only in-frame clones and leaves some out. The data show 310,000 or so clones, roughly nine tenths seen once. The CDR3 spans 14 residues. CDR1 and CDR2 from the germline V gene are SGDLS and YYNGEE. The V gene lost 4 bases and the J gene lost 2 bases, with 12 bases spanning the gap. The V gene is TRBV9, the J gene TRBJ1-1; weak D call: TRBD1 (6 bases). This TCR was sampled from a woman between 25 and 40 years old who had recovered from COVID-19. Input material: PBMCs or T cells enriched from blood (not recorded which). The CDR3 DNA sequence: TGTGCCAGCAGCCCACTAGGGGGTAACACTGAAGCTTTCTTT. This sequence encodes CASSPLGGNTEAFF.